The clone carrying this TCR beta chain occurred a few times. Its antigen is currently unknown. The identical CDR3 is also encoded by other nucleotide sequences in the sample. This sample is drawn from a study of cytomegalovirus exposure and HLA in healthy donors. As for the study in general: Among the approximately 400 genotyped donors, less than 85% were placed in the Caucasian-associated ancestry cluster. The study's findings and limits: Most CMV-associated TCR beta chains appeared HLA-restricted in a later analysis. There were a few CMV-associated chains whose specificity for CMV antigens was confirmed in vitro. A list of about 180 TCR beta chains associated with cytomegalovirus was given.

CDR3 length equals 15 residues. CDR1 and CDR2 from the germline V gene are SGHDT and YYEEEE. V lost 0 bases and J 0 bases, leaving 7 bases between the germline ends. The study ran its PCR with 60 Vbeta and 13 Jbeta primers. The assay was immunoSEQ multiplex PCR, and TCRdb's table has in-frame clones only and misses some. Of over 120,000 clones listed, 75% to 90% are singletons. The genes are TRBV5-6 and TRBJ1-5; perhaps TRBD1 as D (5 bases). The source material was PBMCs. This TCR was recovered from a woman between 25 and 40 years old in good health and CMV-seronegative. The CDR3 spells CASSLGQYSNQPQHF. The CDR3 region has the DNA TGTGCCAGCAGCTTGGGACAGTATAGCAATCAGCCCCAGCATTTT. Filled out from reference TRBV5-6 and TRBJ1-5, the complete variable domain reads DAGVTQSPTHLIKTRGQQVTLRCSPKSGHDTVSWYQQALGQGPQFIFQYYEEEERQRGNFPDRFSGHQFPNYSSELNVNALLLGDSALYLCASSLGQYSNQPQHFGDGTRLSIL.